The 31 T cell receptor beta chains below all came from one sample that was sequenced in a study of glioma-infiltrating T cells after dendritic cell vaccination. Data came from immunoSEQ multiplex PCR; TCRdb stores just in-frame clones and leaves some out. The table has roughly 100,000 clones, nearly 90% seen once; the top ten hold over 2.5%. Time point reported: after dendritic cell vaccination, including at tumor progression/relapse. The starting material was blood, obtained after dendritic cell vaccination. The receptor set was obtained from a human donor with glioblastoma.

V and J are TRBV28 and TRBJ1-3; D remains ambiguous. V lost 5 bases, J lost 4 bases, and 6 bases lay in between. The CDR3 is 12 amino acids. The V gene's germline CDR1 is MDHEN and CDR2 SYDVKM. The chain's CDR3 is CASSREGNTIYF. The CDR3 DNA reads as TGTGCCAGCAGTCGGGAAGGAAACACCATATATTTT.

About this clone itself: Compared with germline, one end of the junction differs, possibly owing to a read error. This chain uses TRBV2 with TRBJ2-3; tentative D call: TRBD2 (6 bases). Germline V gene sequence: CDR1 SNHLY, CDR2 FYNNEI. The CDR3 is 15 amino acids. CDR3 DNA: TGTGCTAGCAGGGAGCAGGGACTTCCCACAGATACGCAGTATTTT. Amino acid sequence: CASREQGLPTDTQYF.

This clone was recorded a few times. The chain employs TRBV5-1 and TRBJ1-2; D unclear. Germline lookup yields CDR1 SGHRS and CDR2 YFSETQ. This CDR3 is 13 amino acids long. With 2 bases removed from V and 3 bases from J, the gap between germline ends came to 8 bases. This chain's CDR3 is CASSFEGDYGYTF. DNA for the CDR3: TGCGCCAGCAGCTTCGAAGGAGACTATGGCTACACCTTC.

The V call is TRBV2, the J call TRBJ2-1, with a possible D match to TRBD2 (6 bases). The CDR3 spans 13 residues. Trimming removed 6 bases at V and 6 bases at J, with 12 bases between. Looked up from germline, CDR1 is SNHLY and CDR2 is FYNNEI. The DNA of the CDR3 is TGTGCCAGCAGCGTTTGGAGGGGCAATGAGCAGTTCTTC. Translated, it gives CASSVWRGNEQFF.

CDR3: CASSVAGFSTDTQYF. Written as DNA, the CDR3 is TGTGCCAGCAGCGTAGCCGGGTTTAGCACAGATACGCAGTATTTT. The rearrangement uses TRBV9 and TRBJ2-3; D is unclear. From germline, CDR1 is SGDLS and CDR2 YYNGEE. The CDR3 loop spans 15 amino acids. Trimming left V 0 bases short and J 0 bases short, with 8 bases between.

As concerns this clone: This sample includes further DNA sequences coding for the same CDR3. The chain joins TRBV2 to TRBJ2-5; the D gene is possibly TRBD1 (5 bases). The CDR3 has 14 residues. Between the trimmed V and J ends, which lost 6 bases and 4 bases, there was a span of 15 bases. From germline, CDR1 is SNHLY and CDR2 FYNNEI. In DNA form, the CDR3 reads TGTGCCAGCAGCCCTAGGCAGGGTGGAGAGACCCAGTACTTC. This encodes CASSPRQGGETQYF.

The V and J genes are TRBV7-9 and TRBJ1-1, with a tentative D call TRBD1 (6 bases). The CDR3 has 13 amino acids. CDR1 is SEHNR, CDR2 FQNEAQ, per germline (reference sequence). The V gene lost 3 bases and the J gene lost 4 bases, with 9 bases spanning the gap. CDR3 region: CASSFMGATEAFF. In DNA, the CDR3 is TGTGCCAGCAGCTTCATGGGGGCCACTGAAGCTTTCTTT.

V usage is TRBV5-1 and J usage is TRBJ2-7, with 9 nucleotides matching TRBD2. Trimming cost V 4 bases and J 4 bases; bases outside gene matches: 15. Germline V lookup: CDR1 SGHRS, CDR2 YFSETQ. The CDR3 consists of 17 residues. The DNA for the CDR3 is TGCGCCAGCAGCCCTGGGATAGCGGGAGTAGGGTCTTACGAGCAGTACTTC. Its protein product is CASSPGIAGVGSYEQYF.

The rearrangement links TRBV10-3 to TRBJ1-4; tentatively, D is TRBD1 (6 bases). V lost 6 bases and J lost 5, with 22 bases in between. Germline CDR1 ENHRY, CDR2 SYGVKD. The CDR3 runs to 17 residues. CDR3 amino acids: CAISPADSGGANEKLFF. CDR3 sequence (DNA): TGTGCCATCAGCCCGGCGGACTCGGGGGGCGCGAATGAAAAACTGTTTTTT.

The DNA for the CDR3 is TGTGCCAGCTCATGGACAGGGGAGTCTAATGAAAAACTGTTTTTT. Its translation: CASSWTGESNEKLFF. This chain connects TRBV2 to TRBJ1-4, with TRBD1 matching 9 bases. The CDR3 is made up of 15 amino acids. Germline lookup yields CDR1 SNHLY and CDR2 FYNNEI. With 8 bases clipped from V and 3 bases from J, the junction kept 7 bases outside the gene matches.

The gene calls are TRBV14 and TRBJ1-3; D is perhaps TRBD1 (6 bases). CDR3 size: 15 residues. CDR1 and CDR2 from the germline V gene are SGHDN and FVKESK. The V end lost 1 base, the J end lost 5 bases, and 12 bases lay between the germline ends. The CDR3: CASSQVTGARNTIYF. In nucleotides, the CDR3 is TGTGCCAGCAGCCAAGTGACAGGCGCTCGAAACACCATATATTTT.

This clone was seen more than once but under ten times. CDR3 DNA: TGCAGCGTAATCACAGGGGGCGGATGGACTGAAGCTTTCTTT. This sequence encodes CSVITGGGWTEAFF. The rearrangement links TRBV29-1 to TRBJ1-1; 9 nucleotides align to TRBD1. Trimming took 6 bases from V and 5 from J; bases not matched to a gene: 10. Per the germline V gene, CDR1 is SQVTM and CDR2 is ANQGSEA. The CDR3 length is 14 residues.

The chain uses TRBV5-1 and TRBJ1-6; 8 bases map to TRBD1. V gave up 5 bases and J gave up 4 bases; unmatched junction bases: 5. Germline assignment: CDR1 SGHRS and CDR2 YFSETQ. There are 15 residues in the CDR3. This CDR3 is CASSSQGGYNSPLHF. In nucleotides, the CDR3 is TGCGCCAGCAGTTCACAGGGGGGTTATAATTCACCCCTCCACTTT. The whole variable domain, remainder taken from reference TRBV5-1 and TRBJ1-6, is KAGVTQTPRYLIKTRGQQVTLSCSPISGHRSVSWYQQTPGQGLQFLFEYFSETQRNKGNFPGRFSGRQFSNSRSEMNVSTLELGDSALYLCASSSQGGYNSPLHFGNGTRLTVT.

This rearrangement joins TRBV6-4 to TRBJ2-3; TRBD2 is a possible D gene (6 bases). Germline V CDR1 and CDR2: MRHNA, SNTAGT. V was shortened by 1 base and J by 6 bases, with 8 bases between the two germline ends. This CDR3 is 13 amino acids long. CDR3 amino acids: CASSDFRGDTQYF. CDR3 nucleotide sequence: TGTGCCAGCAGTGACTTCCGGGGGGATACGCAGTATTTT.

The genes are TRBV27 and TRBJ2-3, with 10 bases that match TRBD2. Germline V gives CDR1 MNHEY, CDR2 SMNVEV (reference sequence). V dropped 2 bases and J dropped 2; count of bases not matched to a gene: 1. The CDR3 covers 15 residues. The CDR3 region is CASSLLAGATDTQYF. The CDR3 coding sequence is TGTGCCAGCAGTTTACTAGCGGGGGCCACAGATACGCAGTATTTT.

This chain uses TRBV18 with TRBJ2-7; 11 positions match TRBD2. The V gene end was trimmed by 3 bases and the J gene end by 0 bases; junction bases not matched to a gene: 1. This CDR3 comprises 15 residues. Germline loops: CDR1 KGHSH, CDR2 LQKENI. The CDR3 loop reads CASSPGLADSYEQYF. The CDR3 region has the DNA TGTGCCAGCTCACCGGGACTAGCGGACTCCTACGAGCAGTACTTC. Complete variable domain (other parts from reference TRBV18 and TRBJ2-7): NAGVMQNPRHLVRRRGQEARLRCSPMKGHSHVYWYRQLPEEGLKFMVYLQKENIIDESGMPKERFSAEFPKEGPSILRIQQVVRGDSAAYFCASSPGLADSYEQYFGPGTRLTVT.

J is TRBJ2-2 and V is TRBV9, with 7 bases lining up with TRBD2. Germline V gene sequence: CDR1 SGDLS, CDR2 YYNGEE. With 2 bases clipped from V and 4 bases from J, the junction kept 8 bases outside the gene matches. The CDR3 covers 16 residues. The DNA of the CDR3 is TGTGCCAGCAGCGTTCTGGGCGGGGGTACCACCGGGGAGCTGTTTTTT. Translating gives CASSVLGGGTTGELFF.

The rearrangement uses TRBV2 and TRBJ1-2, with TRBD1 as a possible D gene (6 bases). This CDR3 region has 15 residues. CDR1 is SNHLY and CDR2 is FYNNEI in the germline V gene. V gave up 1 base and J gave up 3 bases, with 12 bases separating them. CDR3 amino acids: CASSEDREGDYGYTF. CDR3 sequence (DNA): TGTGCCAGCAGTGAAGACAGGGAGGGGGACTATGGCTACACCTTC.

The J gene is TRBJ2-7, the V gene TRBV15; 9 nucleotides match TRBD2. V lost 1 base, J lost 2 bases, and 3 bases stayed unmatched. The germline gives CDR1 LNHNV, CDR2 YYDKDF (reference sequence). The CDR3 has 15 amino acids. The CDR3: CATSRAREGPYEQYF. Here the CDR3 DNA reads TGTGCCACCAGCAGAGCGCGGGAGGGCCCCTACGAGCAGTACTTC.

This clone came up a few times. The gene calls are TRBV9 and TRBJ2-1; D not resolved. Germline-derived CDR1 and CDR2 are SGDLS and YYNGEE. This CDR3 spans 17 amino acids. V was pared by 4 bases and J by 1 base, with 18 bases between. The CDR3 DNA reads TGTGCCAGCAGCCGTTCGGCTCAGGCCTCTTCCTACAATGAGCAGTTCTTC. It translates to CASSRSAQASSYNEQFF.

The chain employs TRBV12-5 and TRBJ2-2, with TRBD1 matching 7 bases. The length of the CDR3 is 16 residues. The V segment lost 1 base and the J segment 2 bases; nucleotides outside the gene matches: 4. Per the germline V gene, CDR1 is LGHNT and CDR2 is FRNRAP. CDR3 amino acids: CASGLAGTANTGELFF. CDR3 bases: TGTGCTAGTGGTTTGGCTGGGACAGCAAACACCGGGGAGCTGTTTTTT. The complete variable domain, with remaining parts taken from reference TRBV12-5 and TRBJ2-2, reads DARVTQTPRHKVTEMGQEVTMRCQPILGHNTVFWYRQTMMQGLELLAYFRNRAPLDDSGMPKDRFSAEMPDATLATLKIQPSEPRDSAVYFCASGLAGTANTGELFFGEGSRLTVL.

V is TRBV11-2 and J is TRBJ1-2; a weak D match, TRBD1 (5 bases). Trimming took off 1 base at V and 8 bases at J, with 11 bases between the two ends. Germline-derived CDR1 and CDR2 are SGHAT and FQNNGV. The CDR3 is made up of 13 amino acids. The CDR3 reads CASSLGPRGGYTF. CDR3 sequence (DNA): TGTGCCAGCAGCTTAGGTCCACGGGGGGGCTACACCTTC. The full variable domain, its missing parts supplied by reference TRBV11-2 and TRBJ1-2, is EAGVAQSPRYKIIEKRQSVAFWCNPISGHATLYWYQQILGQGPKLLIQFQNNGVVDDSQLPKDRFSAERLKGVDSTLKIQPAKLEDSAVYLCASSLGPRGGYTFGSGTRLTVV.

The chain combines TRBV9 with TRBJ1-5; D not certain. Germline lookup yields CDR1 SGDLS and CDR2 YYNGEE. The CDR3 runs 14 residues. V was pared by 0 bases and J by 7 bases, with 11 bases between. CDR3 nucleotides: TGTGCCAGCAGCGTAGGAGTTAACGGGCAGCCCCAGCATTTT. This encodes CASSVGVNGQPQHF.

This chain joins TRBV11-3 and TRBJ1-3, with TRBD1 as a possible D gene (5 bases). There are 15 residues in the CDR3. The ends were cut back, 1 base at V and 1 base at J, with 8 bases in the middle. CDR1 and CDR2 (germline): SGHNT, YENEEA. This CDR3 reads CASSLGDRSGNTIYF. The CDR3, as DNA: TGTGCCAGCAGCTTAGGAGACAGATCTGGAAACACCATATATTTT.

The chain joins TRBV6-1 to TRBJ1-5; D not certain. This CDR3 is 11 amino acids long. V dropped 8 bases and J dropped 1 base, with 3 bases sitting between them. The germline V gene encodes CDR1 MNHNS and CDR2 SASEGT. The CDR3 spells CASQSNQPQHF. The DNA of the CDR3 is TGTGCCAGCCAGAGCAATCAGCCCCAGCATTTT.

This rearrangement joins TRBV6-1 to TRBJ2-3; the match to TRBD2 covers 8 bases. The CDR3 consists of 19 residues. CDR1 is MNHNS and CDR2 is SASEGT in the germline V gene. V trimming: 2 bases; J trimming: 0 bases; junction bases outside the gene matches: 13. Here the CDR3 reads CASSERSTSSGASTDTQYF. The DNA of the CDR3 is TGTGCCAGCAGTGAAAGGTCGACTAGTAGCGGGGCTAGCACAGATACGCAGTATTTT.

CDR3: CASKRQGYYEQYF. As DNA, the CDR3 is TGTGCCAGCAAGAGACAGGGGTACTACGAGCAGTACTTC. The chain carries TRBV13 and TRBJ2-7; TRBD1 aligns across 8 bases. The CDR3 is 13 amino acids. Trimming at V came to 7 bases and at J to 3 bases, leaving 5 bases not matched to a gene. Germline-derived CDR1 and CDR2 are PRHDT and FYEKMQ (reference sequence).

The rearrangement joins TRBV6-5 to TRBJ2-3, with D maybe TRBD2 (5 bases). This CDR3 is 13 amino acids long. With 7 bases removed from V and 1 base from J, the gap between germline ends came to 9 bases. CDR1 MNHEY and CDR2 SVGAGI come from the germline V gene. The CDR3 reads CASTGVGTDTQYF. The CDR3 DNA follows: TGTGCCAGCACCGGGGTCGGCACAGATACGCAGTATTTT.

The chain joins TRBV5-5 to TRBJ2-3, with 12 bases that match TRBD2. The CDR3 has 16 residues. Trimming cost V 3 bases and J 6 bases; bases outside gene matches: 8. CDR1 SGHKS and CDR2 YYEKEE come from the germline V gene (reference sequence). CDR3 nucleotides: TGTGCCAGCAGCTCGCTGACTAGCGGGAGAGGTGATACGCAGTATTTT. Its protein is CASSSLTSGRGDTQYF.

The chain couples TRBV11-2 to TRBJ2-7; tentative D call: TRBD2 (5 bases). The CDR3 length is 15 residues. Between the trimmed V and J ends, which lost 2 bases and 4 bases, there was a span of 15 bases. Looked up from germline, CDR1 is SGHAT and CDR2 is FQNNGV. CDR3 coding DNA: TGTGCCAGCAGCTTATCAGACGGACGGGGATACGAGCAGTACTTC. Translating it yields CASSLSDGRGYEQYF.

The chain joins TRBV18 to TRBJ2-7; D is perhaps TRBD1 (5 bases). This CDR3 spans 13 amino acids. The V gene's germline CDR1 is KGHSH and CDR2 LQKENI. Trimming cost V 0 bases and J 7 bases, with 10 bases left between them. In DNA form, the CDR3 reads TGTGCCAGCTCACCACCTGCAGGGAAGGAGCAGTACTTC. Amino acid sequence: CASSPPAGKEQYF.